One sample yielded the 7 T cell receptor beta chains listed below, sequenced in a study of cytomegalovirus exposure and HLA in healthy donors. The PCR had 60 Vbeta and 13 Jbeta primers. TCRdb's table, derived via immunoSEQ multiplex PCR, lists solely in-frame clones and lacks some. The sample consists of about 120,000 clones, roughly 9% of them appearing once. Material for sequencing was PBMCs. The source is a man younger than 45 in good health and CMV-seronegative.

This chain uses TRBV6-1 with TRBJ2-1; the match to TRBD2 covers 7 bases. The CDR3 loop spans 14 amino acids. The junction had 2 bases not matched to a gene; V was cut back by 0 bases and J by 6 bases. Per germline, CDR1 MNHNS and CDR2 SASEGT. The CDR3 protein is CASSEAVAGNEQFF. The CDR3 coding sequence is TGTGCCAGCAGTGAAGCGGTAGCGGGCAATGAGCAGTTCTTC.

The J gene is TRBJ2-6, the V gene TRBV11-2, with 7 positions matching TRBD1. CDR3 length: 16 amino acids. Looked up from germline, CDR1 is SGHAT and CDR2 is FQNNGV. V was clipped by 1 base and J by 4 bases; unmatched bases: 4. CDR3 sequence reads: CASSLVRGPGANVLTF. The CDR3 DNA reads TGTGCCAGCAGCTTAGTAAGGGGGCCAGGGGCCAACGTCCTGACTTTC. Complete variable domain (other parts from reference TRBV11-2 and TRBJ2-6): EAGVAQSPRYKIIEKRQSVAFWCNPISGHATLYWYQQILGQGPKLLIQFQNNGVVDDSQLPKDRFSAERLKGVDSTLKIQPAKLEDSAVYLCASSLVRGPGANVLTFGAGSRLTVL.

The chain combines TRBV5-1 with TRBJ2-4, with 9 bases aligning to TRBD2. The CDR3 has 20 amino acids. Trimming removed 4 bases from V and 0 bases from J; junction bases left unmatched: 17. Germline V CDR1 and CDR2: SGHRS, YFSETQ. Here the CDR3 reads CASSPALGSGRPLAKNIQYF. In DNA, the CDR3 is TGCGCCAGCAGCCCCGCCCTGGGTAGCGGGAGACCCCTAGCCAAAAACATTCAGTACTTC.

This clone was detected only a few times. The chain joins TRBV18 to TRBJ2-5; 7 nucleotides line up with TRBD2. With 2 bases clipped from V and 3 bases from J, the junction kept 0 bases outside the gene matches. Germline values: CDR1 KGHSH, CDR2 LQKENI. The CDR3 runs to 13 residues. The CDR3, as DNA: TGTGCCAGCTCACCAGCGGGGGAAGAGACCCAGTACTTC. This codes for CASSPAGEETQYF.

The CDR3 spells CASSQGSGANVLTF. In DNA form, the CDR3 reads TGCGCCAGCTCACAGGGGTCTGGGGCCAACGTCCTGACTTTC. The chain uses TRBV5-1 and TRBJ2-6; 7 bases are a match to TRBD1. Looked up from germline, CDR1 is SGHRS and CDR2 is YFSETQ. This CDR3 is 14 amino acids long. The J segment lost 1 base and the V segment lost 7 bases, leaving 2 bases of the junction unmatched.

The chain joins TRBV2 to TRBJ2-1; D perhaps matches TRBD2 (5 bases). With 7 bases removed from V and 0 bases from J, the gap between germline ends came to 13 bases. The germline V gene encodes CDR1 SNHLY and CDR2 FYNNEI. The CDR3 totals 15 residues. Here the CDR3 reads CASIPGSYSYNEQFF. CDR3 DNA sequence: TGTGCCAGCATACCGGGGTCCTACTCCTACAATGAGCAGTTCTTC.

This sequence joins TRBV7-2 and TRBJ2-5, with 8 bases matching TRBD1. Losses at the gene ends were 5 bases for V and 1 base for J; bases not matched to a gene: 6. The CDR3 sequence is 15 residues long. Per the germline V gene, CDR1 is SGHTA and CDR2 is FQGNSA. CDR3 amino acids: CASSILTGAQETQYF. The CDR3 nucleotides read TGTGCCAGCAGCATCTTGACAGGGGCCCAAGAGACCCAGTACTTC.